Sequencing of this TCR beta chain was carried out in a study of post-analysis software for immune sequencing data. Whole-study results and caveats: Relative to controls, patients had several TRBV segments at higher frequency, with TRBV5-6, TRBV5-1 and TRBV20-1 among these.

The V gene end was trimmed by 5 bases and the J gene end by 7 bases; junction bases not matched to a gene: 6. CDR3 size: 15 residues. Germline V CDR1 and CDR2: ENHRY, SYGVKD. This clonotype was seen more than once but under ten times. Its antigen is still unknown. Unique molecular identifiers featured in each of the TCR beta cDNA libraries. Using its own MiXCR run on the PCR reads, TCRdb lists one record per CDR3 protein. The table lists 820,000 or so distinct CDR3 sequences, under 70% of them singletons. The sequenced sample consisted of blood. This clonotype was sampled from a girl aged 10-17 years with multiple sclerosis. The rearrangement links TRBV10-3 to TRBJ2-3, with 13 bases aligning to TRBD2. CDR3: CAISRTSGSEHTQYF. The CDR3 bases are TGTGCCATCAGTAGGACTAGCGGGAGTGAACATACGCAGTATTTT.